The 28 T cell receptor beta chains given below trace back to one sample, sequenced in a study of T cell responses to AZD1222 COVID-19 vaccine. Clones were read by immunoSEQ multiplex PCR, and TCRdb kept only the in-frame ones, dropping some. The data contain 150,000 to 200,000 clones, just under 95% of them seen just once; the ten biggest clones take up around 1.5%. The sample here was peripheral blood, taken on day 0 of AZD1222 vaccination. All receptors derive from an adult in good health.

The chain carries TRBV19 and TRBJ1-1, with 9 positions matching TRBD1. With 4 bases clipped from V and 4 bases from J, the junction kept 4 bases outside the gene matches. This CDR3 comprises 14 residues. Germline V gives CDR1 LNHDA, CDR2 SQIVND (reference sequence). CDR3 sequence reads: CASSRGTGFTEAFF. For the CDR3, the DNA is TGTGCCAGTAGTAGGGGGACAGGGTTCACTGAAGCTTTCTTT.

The chain joins TRBV30 to TRBJ2-7; D is ambiguous. The CDR3 consists of 16 residues. The V end lost 0 bases, the J end lost 5 bases, and 20 bases lay between the germline ends. Germline V lookup: CDR1 GTSNPN, CDR2 SVGIG (reference sequence). The CDR3: CAWSVPNIQLRHEQYF. CDR3 DNA: TGTGCCTGGAGTGTGCCGAACATTCAGCTTCGGCACGAGCAGTACTTC.

The genes are TRBV10-3 and TRBJ2-1; 8 bases line up with TRBD2. V lost 7 bases, J lost 0 bases, and 2 bases stayed unmatched. Germline values: CDR1 ENHRY, CDR2 SYGVKD. The CDR3 has 14 residues. This chain's CDR3 is CAIKGTSSYNEQFF. The CDR3 region has the DNA TGTGCCATCAAAGGGACTAGCTCCTACAATGAGCAGTTCTTC.

The chain joins TRBV5-1 to TRBJ1-5; 10 bases fit TRBD1. The CDR3 length is 14 residues. The J segment lost 7 bases and the V segment lost 0 bases, leaving 1 base of the junction unmatched. Germline V CDR1 and CDR2: SGHRS, YFSETQ. The DNA for the CDR3 is TGCGCCAGCAGCTTGGGGGACAGGGGACAGCCCCAGCATTTT. It translates to CASSLGDRGQPQHF.

This rearrangement joins TRBV7-9 to TRBJ2-2; the D is unclear. From germline, CDR1 is SEHNR and CDR2 FQNEAQ (reference sequence). The CDR3 is made up of 11 amino acids. Trimming left V 6 bases short and J 7 bases short, with 6 bases between. CDR3 bases: TGTGCCAGCAGTGCTGGCGGGGAGCTGTTTTTT. Translated, it gives CASSAGGELFF.

The chain combines TRBV2 with TRBJ1-2; D might be TRBD1 (6 bases). CDR1 is SNHLY, CDR2 FYNNEI, per germline. This CDR3 spans 13 amino acids. Trimming pared 6 bases from V and 4 bases from J, leaving 12 bases between. CDR3: CASRETGSYGYTF. In nucleotides, the CDR3 is TGTGCCAGCAGGGAGACAGGAAGCTATGGCTACACCTTC.

The chain has TRBV3-1 (or the pseudogene TRBV3-2) and TRBJ1-1; no firm D call. Trimming removed 0 bases from V and 3 bases from J, with 8 bases in between. The CDR3 has 14 amino acids. From germline, CDR1 is LGHDT and CDR2 YNNKEL (reference sequence). The CDR3 sequence: CASSQDFRHTEAFF. The DNA for the CDR3 is TGTGCCAGCAGCCAAGATTTCAGACACACTGAAGCTTTCTTT.

The chain is built from TRBV6-4 and TRBJ2-7, with TRBD1 as a possible D gene (6 bases). V lost 8 bases, J lost 0 bases, and 17 bases lay in between. Germline V gives CDR1 MRHNA, CDR2 SNTAGT. CDR3 length: 15 residues. CDR3 residues: CASGGWDISSYEQYF. In DNA, the CDR3 is TGTGCCAGCGGGGGCTGGGACATTAGCTCCTACGAGCAGTACTTC.

The chain carries TRBV4-3 and TRBJ1-1; possibly TRBD1 for D (5 bases). V lost 0 bases and J 4 bases, leaving 12 bases between the germline ends. The germline CDR1 and CDR2 sequences are LGHNA and YSLEER. This CDR3 has 15 residues. CDR3 coding DNA: TGCGCCAGCAGCCAAGATCGAGACAGTGCCACTGAAGCTTTCTTT. It yields the protein CASSQDRDSATEAFF.

This clone was recorded only once. The J gene is TRBJ2-4, the V gene TRBV6-2 or TRBV6-3; 9 bases are a match to TRBD2. Trimming cost V 2 bases and J 2 bases; bases outside gene matches: 4. From germline, CDR1 is MNHEY and CDR2 SVGEGT. The CDR3 covers 16 residues. The CDR3 region has the DNA TGTGCCAGCAGTTACGGTAGCGGGAGAACCAAAAACATTCAGTACTTC. It is translated as CASSYGSGRTKNIQYF.

This chain uses TRBV6-5 with TRBJ2-2; D unresolved. The CDR3 has 13 amino acids. CDR1 MNHEY and CDR2 SVGAGI come from the germline V gene. V was shortened by 8 bases and J by 1 base, with 8 bases between the two germline ends. Written as DNA, the CDR3 is TGTGCCAGCTCACAAGGGAACACCGGGGAGCTGTTTTTT. Amino acids: CASSQGNTGELFF.

This sequence joins TRBV18 and TRBJ2-1; tentatively, D is TRBD1 (6 bases). This CDR3 has 17 residues. Germline V CDR1 and CDR2: KGHSH, LQKENI. V was shortened by 6 bases and J by 4 bases, with 22 bases between the two germline ends. This CDR3 is CASSRSGVSPQYNEQFF. The CDR3 DNA follows: TGTGCCAGCTCGCGATCAGGGGTGTCACCCCAGTACAATGAGCAGTTCTTC.

The V gene is TRBV6-6, the J gene TRBJ1-5, with D possibly matching TRBD1 (5 bases). The germline V gene encodes CDR1 MNHNY and CDR2 SVGAGI (reference sequence). This CDR3 comprises 15 residues. With 7 bases removed from V and 3 bases from J, the gap between germline ends came to 16 bases. This chain's CDR3 is CASTQAGSVNQPQHF. The CDR3 DNA follows: TGTGCCAGCACCCAGGCAGGGTCCGTCAATCAGCCCCAGCATTTT.

This sequence joins TRBV2 and TRBJ1-5, with 9 nucleotides matching TRBD1. The CDR3 is 15 amino acids. With 7 bases clipped from V and 7 bases from J, the junction kept 11 bases outside the gene matches. Germline CDR1 is SNHLY and CDR2 is FYNNEI. CDR3 DNA: TGTGCCAGCAATAACAGGGGGCGCACAGGGCAGCCCCAGCATTTT. Amino acids: CASNNRGRTGQPQHF.

The chain has TRBV7-9 and TRBJ1-5, with D tentatively TRBD1 (5 bases). CDR1 and CDR2 (germline): SEHNR, FQNEAQ (reference sequence). CDR3 length equals 13 residues. V lost 3 bases and J 7 bases, leaving 10 bases between the germline ends. As DNA, the CDR3 is TGTGCCAGCAGCTTTGGAGGGGAGCAGCCCCAGCATTTT. Its translation is CASSFGGEQPQHF.

The chain has TRBV6-2 or TRBV6-3 and TRBJ2-4, with 14 nucleotides matching TRBD2. Germline lookup yields CDR1 MNHEY and CDR2 SVGEGT. This CDR3 is 14 amino acids long. Trimming at V came to 4 bases and at J to 12 bases, leaving 5 bases not matched to a gene. The CDR3 protein is CASSSGLAGAAQYF. The DNA of the CDR3 is TGTGCCAGCAGTTCGGGACTAGCGGGAGCAGCTCAGTACTTC.

This chain uses TRBV2 with TRBJ2-1; tentatively, D is TRBD1 (5 bases). Trimming left V 5 bases short and J 0 bases short, with 14 bases between. In germline, CDR1 is SNHLY, CDR2 FYNNEI. The CDR3 sequence is 16 residues long. The CDR3 DNA reads as TGTGCCAGCAGTTTCAGGGCCCAGAGCTCCTACAATGAGCAGTTCTTC. Translation gives CASSFRAQSSYNEQFF.

The V call is TRBV30, the J call TRBJ1-5, with 12 bases lining up with TRBD1. Germline V lookup: CDR1 GTSNPN, CDR2 SVGIG (reference sequence). V lost 3 bases and J lost 7; bases outside the gene matches: 1. The CDR3 runs 13 residues. CDR3 sequence: CAWRGQGAQPQHF. CDR3 in DNA: TGTGCCTGGAGGGGACAGGGGGCACAGCCCCAGCATTTT.

V usage is TRBV6-6 and J usage is TRBJ1-1; D not certain. Trimming pared 6 bases from V and 1 base from J, leaving 12 bases between. CDR3 length: 14 residues. CDR1 is MNHNY and CDR2 is SVGAGI in the germline V gene (reference sequence). For the CDR3, the DNA is TGTGCCAGCAGCCGCTCGACGGAGAACACTGAAGCTTTCTTT. It codes for CASSRSTENTEAFF.

The rearrangement links TRBV5-6 to TRBJ1-6, with D possibly TRBD1 on 6 matching bases. Germline V gives CDR1 SGHDT, CDR2 YYEEEE. With 2 bases removed from V and 0 bases from J, the gap between germline ends came to 9 bases. The CDR3 is 16 amino acids. Here the CDR3 DNA reads TGTGCCAGCAGCTTACAGGGTAGCTCCTATAATTCACCCCTCCACTTT. This sequence encodes CASSLQGSSYNSPLHF.

CDR3 nucleotides: TGCGCCAGCGGCCGTGAGGGAAGCTCTGGAAACACCATATATTTT. It is translated as CASGREGSSGNTIYF. This chain joins TRBV5-1 and TRBJ1-3; no firm D call. Germline V gene data show CDR1 as SGHRS and CDR2 as YFSETQ. Trimming stripped 7 bases from V and 0 bases from J, with 14 bases between. The CDR3 runs 15 residues.

This clone occurred once. J is TRBJ1-2 and V is TRBV9; D is perhaps TRBD1 (6 bases). V was trimmed by 3 bases and J by 8 bases, leaving 11 bases between them. The CDR3 extends over 12 amino acids. In germline, CDR1 is SGDLS, CDR2 YYNGEE. The CDR3 region has the DNA TGTGCCAGCAGCGGGGCAGGGGTAGGCTACACCTTC. Its translation is CASSGAGVGYTF. Full variable domain (outside the CDR3, taken from reference TRBV9 and TRBJ1-2): DSGVTQTPKHLITATGQRVTLRCSPRSGDLSVYWYQQSLDQGLQFLIQYYNGEERAKGNILERFSAQQFPDLHSELNLSSLELGDSALYFCASSGAGVGYTFGSGTRLTVV.

The chain recombines TRBV27 with TRBJ1-4; 7 nucleotides match TRBD1. With V trimmed by 2 bases and J by 7 bases, 7 bases remained unmatched. The CDR3 is 15 residues long. Germline CDR1 is MNHEY and CDR2 is SMNVEV (reference sequence). The CDR3 sequence is CASSLGGGLSEKLFF. CDR3 coding DNA: TGTGCCAGCAGTTTAGGAGGGGGCCTATCTGAAAAACTGTTTTTT.

The chain joins TRBV10-2 to TRBJ1-1, with D maybe TRBD1 (6 bases). Trimming stripped 3 bases from V and 3 bases from J, with 14 bases between. There are 15 residues in the CDR3. Germline lookup yields CDR1 WSHSY and CDR2 SAAADI. DNA of the CDR3: TGCGCCAGCAGTGACCACGGCAGGGGTCACACTGAAGCTTTCTTT. It is translated as CASSDHGRGHTEAFF.

J is TRBJ1-2 and V is TRBV19, with TRBD1 matching over 7 bases. J lost 9 bases, V lost 6 bases, and 10 bases had no gene match. This CDR3 has 13 amino acids. Germline values: CDR1 LNHDA, CDR2 SQIVND (reference sequence). The CDR3 DNA reads as TGTGCCAGTAGCCCAGGGGGGTTGGCGAGCTACACCTTC. Its protein is CASSPGGLASYTF.

The chain recombines TRBV7-2 with TRBJ1-5; D remains ambiguous. The ends were cut back, 4 bases at V and 2 bases at J, with 9 bases in the middle. The CDR3 is 14 residues long. Germline-derived CDR1 and CDR2 are SGHTA and FQGNSA. The CDR3: CASSYPGGNQPQHF. The CDR3 DNA is TGTGCCAGCAGCTATCCGGGAGGCAATCAGCCCCAGCATTTT.

This chain joins TRBV19 and TRBJ1-1; the D gene is possibly TRBD1 (6 bases). In germline, CDR1 is LNHDA, CDR2 SQIVND (reference sequence). V was clipped by 5 bases and J by 5 bases, with 21 bases between them. The CDR3 loop spans 16 amino acids. The CDR3 bases are TGTGCCAGTAGTGACGGGGGGCTCGGGACCAGGACTGAAGCTTTCTTT. This gives the protein CASSDGGLGTRTEAFF.

This chain joins TRBV5-1 and TRBJ2-1; 14 nucleotides line up with TRBD2. Germline CDR1 reads SGHRS; CDR2 reads YFSETQ. CDR3 length: 19 amino acids. V gave up 0 bases and J gave up 5 bases; unmatched junction bases: 10. The CDR3 sequence is CASSLALWTSGGRDNEQFF. CDR3 in DNA: TGCGCCAGCAGCTTGGCCTTGTGGACTAGCGGGGGGAGGGACAATGAGCAGTTCTTC.